Listed here are 10 T cell receptor beta chains from one sample, sequenced in a study of blood T cell repertoires in COVID-19. Clones were read by immunoSEQ multiplex PCR, and TCRdb kept only the in-frame ones, dropping some. Of some 500,000 clones listed, roughly 88% were seen once; the top ten hold less than 2%. The sequenced sample consisted of PBMCs or T cells enriched from blood (not recorded which). These receptors were taken from a woman in her forties who had recovered from COVID-19.

CDR3 residues: CASSQGDGGSTEAFF. In DNA form, the CDR3 reads TGCGCCAGCAGCCAAGGCGACGGGGGTAGCACTGAAGCTTTCTTT. The chain uses TRBV4-1 and TRBJ1-1; the D gene is possibly TRBD1 (5 bases). V was pared by 1 base and J by 4 bases, with 13 bases between. CDR3 length: 15 residues. CDR1 is MGHRA and CDR2 is YSYEKL in the germline V gene.

This clone was found once. The chain employs TRBV24-1 and TRBJ1-2; D call uncertain. Per the germline V gene, CDR1 is KGHDR and CDR2 is SFDVKD. This CDR3 has 13 amino acids. V lost 3 bases and J 6 bases, leaving 10 bases between the germline ends. Here the CDR3 reads CATSDHSSNGYTF. DNA for the CDR3: TGTGCCACCAGTGATCACAGCTCAAATGGCTACACCTTC.

The chain is built from TRBV13 and TRBJ1-2, with D perhaps matching TRBD1 (5 bases). This CDR3 region has 15 residues. V lost 2 bases and J lost 5, with 15 bases in between. CDR1 PRHDT and CDR2 FYEKMQ come from the germline V gene (reference sequence). The DNA for the CDR3 is TGTGCCAGCAGCTTAAGGGGACTCCTCCTATATGGCTACACCTTC. Translating it yields CASSLRGLLLYGYTF.

Concerning this clone: At one end the junction does not follow the germline gene, possibly because of a read error. The J gene is TRBJ2-5, the V gene TRBV7-7, with TRBD2 identical over 9 bases. The germline V gene encodes CDR1 SSHAT and CDR2 FNYEAQ (reference sequence). This CDR3 has 16 amino acids. The CDR3 nucleotides read TGTGCTAGCAGCTCAGGACTAGCGCTTAATAAAGAGACCCAGTACTTC. It encodes CASSSGLALNKETQYF.

This sequence joins TRBV4-3 and TRBJ1-2; 7 bases are a match to TRBD1. V lost 3 bases, J lost 4 bases, and 5 bases stayed unmatched. This CDR3 has 14 amino acids. Germline V gene sequence: CDR1 LGHNA, CDR2 YSLEER. CDR3: CASSHPGTAYGYTF. The CDR3 nucleotides are TGCGCCAGCAGCCATCCCGGGACAGCCTATGGCTACACCTTC.

The rearrangement links TRBV5-1 to TRBJ1-1, with D tentatively TRBD1 (6 bases). The CDR3 consists of 14 residues. Germline lookup yields CDR1 SGHRS and CDR2 YFSETQ. Trimming cost V 3 bases and J 3 bases, with 12 bases left between them. CDR3 in amino acids: CASSYQGMDTEAFF. The CDR3 DNA follows: TGCGCCAGCAGCTATCAGGGGATGGACACTGAAGCTTTCTTT.

The genes are TRBV9 and TRBJ2-1; 9 bases fit TRBD2. CDR3 length: 15 residues. CDR1 and CDR2 (germline): SGDLS, YYNGEE. After removal of 2 bases from V and 10 bases from J, the junction contained 10 bases not matched to a gene. The CDR3 coding sequence is TGTGCCAGCAGCGTCTTCGCCAAAAGCGGGAGGGAGCAGTTCTTC. The encoded protein is CASSVFAKSGREQFF.

The rearrangement uses TRBV6-2 or TRBV6-3 and TRBJ1-2; 10 bases match TRBD1. CDR3 length: 14 amino acids. Germline CDR1 and CDR2: MNHEY and SVGEGT. Trimming cost V 5 bases and J 7 bases; bases outside gene matches: 7. The CDR3 nucleotides read TGTGCCAGCAGTCGACAGGGGGCGAATACTGGCTACACCTTC. Translation gives CASSRQGANTGYTF.

This chain uses TRBV19 with TRBJ2-7; 11 nucleotides agree with TRBD2. V trimming: 1 base; J trimming: 2 bases; junction bases outside the gene matches: 7. The CDR3 totals 17 residues. Germline CDR1 LNHDA, CDR2 SQIVND (reference sequence). DNA for the CDR3: TGTGCCAGTAGTATAGCACCGGGACTAGCGGAGCCCTACGAGCAGTACTTC. This gives the protein CASSIAPGLAEPYEQYF.

The chain uses TRBV7-2 and TRBJ1-1; D is perhaps TRBD1 (6 bases). The CDR3 sequence is 12 residues long. The V gene's germline CDR1 is SGHTA and CDR2 FQGNSA. Between the trimmed V and J ends, which lost 3 bases and 7 bases, there was a span of 9 bases. The CDR3 coding sequence is TGTGCCAGCAGCTTCGACAGGCGTGAAGCTTTCTTT. It translates to CASSFDRREAFF. The full variable domain, in which reference TRBV7-2 and TRBJ1-1 provide the parts outside the CDR3, is GAGVSQSPSNKVTEKGKDVELRCDPISGHTALYWYRQSLGQGLEFLIYFQGNSAPDKSGLPSDRFSAERTGGSVSTLTIQRTQQEDSAVYLCASSFDRREAFFGQGTRLTVV.